This T cell receptor (beta chain) was identified in a study of cytomegalovirus exposure and HLA in healthy donors (dated by TCRdb to about 2017). Describing the broader study: In an earlier analysis of 587 of the donors, under 300 Gb of sequence data and 95 million to 130 million unique TCR beta sequences from about 190 million T cells were reported. An early release covering roughly 600 HLA-typed donors comprised 300 to 350 gigabases of sequencing data and around 80 million unique TCR sequences. The genetic ancestry cluster associated with self-reported Caucasian donors included about 81% of the roughly 380 genotyped donors. The aim of the study was to test whether cataloging public T cell receptors could identify signatures of past pathogen exposure. The study used immunosequencing to profile the T cell repertoires of some 600 subjects and linked those repertoires to cytomegalovirus serostatus. A separate validation cohort of some 130 different subjects was used in addition to the roughly 720-subject first cohort. The study combined high-throughput TCR immunosequencing, statistical association of individual TCRs with disease status, and machine learning to predict cytomegalovirus infection status. To study patterns of TCR occurrence, a later analysis re-analyzed previously published TCR beta repertoires from more than 550 donors and added high-resolution HLA genotyping. Rather than drawing on any new phenotypic data, the later analysis identified candidate immune exposures from TCR beta sequences and the way those sequences occurred across donors. An earlier analysis of 500 to 750 of the donors applied high-throughput TCR beta sequencing to assess whether each TCR beta V gene segment acted as functional or pseudogenic. Alongside the repertoire data, information on donor age, sex, ethnicity and CMV serostatus was compiled. A later genetic analysis used genome-wide SNP genotypes for about 60% of the roughly 700 donors, treating that subset as a discovery cohort. All discovery cohort repertoires had been generated on a single sequencing platform. HLA typing covered class I and class II loci at four-digit resolution. The number of donors typed differed by locus, with about 629-640 for A, B, C, DRB1 and DQB1, 522 for DQA1, about 610 for DPA1, and around 430 for DPB1. About five DR-DQ haplotypes were treated as single units for association and clustering because of strong linkage in the cohort. Among approximately 370 genotyped donors of the cohort, an average of approximately 220,000 unique TCR beta nucleotide sequences was sequenced per donor, of which about 18% were non-productive.

Notes on this clone: The antigen it recognizes is unknown.

Results the study describes overall, beyond this receptor: Roughly uniform sequencing depth across donors was assumed in presence/absence analyses, although this assumption may not hold. A few of the identified cytomegalovirus-associated TCR beta chains were confirmed in vitro to be specific for cytomegalovirus antigens. In a later analysis, several top co-occurrence clusters were reported to appear linked to parvovirus B19, influenza, CMV and Epstein-Barr virus. The classifier was reported to diagnose cytomegalovirus status with high specificity and sensitivity in both the original and validation cohorts. Compared with the approximately 710-donor mean, donors in an Asian-associated ancestry cluster had fewer N-insertions in productive TCRs, according to a later genetic analysis. The authors suggested that the approach could potentially be generalized to other disease states and immunological phenotypes. An association between a missense DCLRE1C variant and V-gene and J-gene trimming of TCR beta chains was found in a later genetic analysis and replicated in an independent cohort. Most TCR sequences were observed very rarely across donors, whereas some public TCRs were present in many individuals. CMV serostatus was the only immune exposure information available for the cohort. A group of highly shared sequence variants was considered likely to be a technical artifact of the sequencing pipeline. In a later analysis, HLA-associated TCR beta chains showed more clonal expansion and lower generation probabilities than non-associated chains that were equally common. In the study, 150 to 200 TCR beta chains were listed as associated with cytomegalovirus. A later analysis associated some 17,000 TCR beta sequences with specific HLA alleles at a false discovery rate of 0.05. Only TCR beta chains were sequenced in this cohort, and the absence of alpha or paired-chain data limited detectable features. In an earlier analysis of approximately 600 of the donors, most TCR beta V segments were observed in productive rearrangements about 90% or about 30% of the time, broadly matching IMGT annotations. When HLA alleles, especially DR and DQ, strongly co-occurred, attributing TCR associations to individual alleles was difficult. Linkage disequilibrium might explain the correlated functional status among segregating V segments, but an unknown experimental factor could not be ruled out. A further reported finding was that TCR beta sequences accurately predicted the HLA-A and HLA-B alleles for most subjects in the first cohort. HLA typing was unavailable for some donors at each locus, so association tests used only the typed subset. Most CMV-associated TCR beta chains appeared to be HLA-restricted in a later analysis, and the HLA associations seemed to be driven largely by CMV exposure. Some IMGT-functional V segments, including TRBV6-2 and TRBV6-3, could not be distinguished by the 87-base-pair reads and were therefore excluded. Over 15 rarely observed V segments, including chromosome 9 orphons, were excluded from the earlier analysis of several hundred of the donors because counts were too low. In a later analysis, TCR association rates were found to vary across HLA loci, with the most associated TCRs seen for DRB1 alleles and the fewest for HLA-C alleles.

In total, 630 or so healthy bone marrow donors made up the cohort. Cohort members were all nominally healthy when sampled, although unrecorded immune exposures were likely present. The donor tested CMV seronegative and was one of the 352 seronegative cohort members. Every donor gave a peripheral blood sample, and the peripheral blood mononuclear cells from that sample were used for TCR beta sequencing. The Qiagen DNeasy Blood Extraction Kit was used to extract genomic DNA from the blood cell samples. A distance of 10 bases separates the germline ends of V and J, which lose 3 bases and 7 bases respectively. The CDR3 runs 14 amino acids, cysteine and phenylalanine included. Left in the record is the CDR3 DNA by itself, 42 bases read in frame from the first base. CDR1 and CDR2, looked up from the germline V gene, are MRHNA and SNTAGT. Libraries were made using the immunoSEQ multiplex PCR assay. For the multiplex PCR, a mixture combining 60 forward primers for TCR Vbeta segments and 13 reverse primers for TCR Jbeta segments was used. A multiplex PCR assay on genomic DNA amplified the CDR3 region of rearranged TCR beta genes. On the Illumina HiSeq System, the amplified TCR beta libraries were sequenced as 87-base-pair reads. Per the authors' processing: In a later analysis, tens of millions of unique TCR beta chains were counted across the 666 repertoires, and roughly 9.9 million of these chains were shared by at least two donors. Raw reads were error-corrected and collapsed into unique sequences by a nearest-neighbor algorithm in which closely related sequences were merged to remove PCR and sequencing errors. To assign V, D and J gene segments, CDR3 sequences were aligned to IMGT reference sequences. For a sequence to be retained, a match of at least six nucleotides to both a V gene segment and a J gene segment was required. Rearrangements were called productive when the CDR3 lacked stop codons and stayed in frame with V and J; all others were non-productive. Following IMGT convention, CDR3 was defined as the stretch from the second conserved V-encoded cysteine up to the conserved J-encoded phenylalanine. In an earlier analysis of more than 550 of the donors, sequences lacking an unambiguous match to a single V gene segment were excluded. In an earlier analysis of 587 of the donors, V segments were called functional above 56.7% productive rearrangements and were called segregating when the between-donor standard deviation exceeded 5%. A statistical classification framework was developed to diagnose cytomegalovirus status using the catalog of TCR beta chain sequences. V and J gene assignment, in a later analysis, came from comparing TCR nucleotide sequences with IMGT/GENE-DB human TR gene sequences. A later analysis assigned CDR3 sequences and most-parsimonious VDJ recombination scenarios with the TCRdist pipeline. In a later analysis, each TCR beta chain was defined by its CDR3 amino acid sequence together with its V-gene family, and reads lacking a unique V-gene family were excluded. To address suspected cross-contamination and a sequencing artifact, a later analysis removed 592 highly shared, low-generation-probability nucleotide sequences. A later analysis calculated a clonal expansion index for each public chain from normalized within-repertoire ranks of inferred template counts. In a later analysis, generation probabilities were computed using a VDJ recombination model fitted to out-of-frame rearrangements, and the results were checked against IGoR. In a later analysis, hypergeometric tests were used to score TCR-TCR, TCR-HLA and TCR-CMV co-occurrence, with a repertoire-size bias correction applied to TCR pairs. False discovery rates were estimated in a later analysis by permuting HLA or CMV assignments 20 times. A later analysis grouped co-occurring TCRs with DBSCAN, adding TCRdist sequence similarity when clustering within HLA-allele-positive subsets. Repertoires with fewer than 30,000 or more than 120,000 public chains, plus five repertoires with anomalous nucleotide sharing, were excluded from co-occurrence clustering. TCRdb took this table from immuneACCESS and kept in-frame rearrangements with V and J called. Such tables lack part of the clones; where checked against another copy, unresolved V genes explain under half of the gap, and the rest is unexplained. The V and J calls and clone size are taken from that table; D and trimming were inferred from the DNA. The sample table gives approximately 140,000 clones. The ten top clones hold roughly 2.6% of the sample.

The sequence joins TRBV6-4 to TRBJ1-6, with the D gene too uncertain to name. Sequenced sample: PBMCs. The receptor comes from a middle-aged man in good health and CMV-seronegative. At the DNA level, the sequence is TGTGCCAGCAGTGAGGAGCTGCGGAATTCACCCCTCCACTTT. Its product reads: CASSEELRNSPLHF.